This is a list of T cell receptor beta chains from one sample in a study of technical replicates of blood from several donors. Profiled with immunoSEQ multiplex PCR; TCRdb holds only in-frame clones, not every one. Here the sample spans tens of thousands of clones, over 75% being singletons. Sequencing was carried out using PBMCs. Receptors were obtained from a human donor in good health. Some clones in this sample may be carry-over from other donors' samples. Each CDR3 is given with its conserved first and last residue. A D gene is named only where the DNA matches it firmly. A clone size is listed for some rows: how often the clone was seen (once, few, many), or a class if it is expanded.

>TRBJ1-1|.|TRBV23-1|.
TGCGCCAGCAGTCAACCAATCCGACAGACGCCTGAAGCTTTCTTT
CASSQPIRQTPEAFF
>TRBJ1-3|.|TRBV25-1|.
TGTGCCAGTAAACTCCCGCCGGGTACTGGAAACACCATATATTTT
CASKLPPGTGNTIYF
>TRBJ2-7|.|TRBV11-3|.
TGTGCCAGCAGCCCTGGGCCGGGAAGCTCCTACGAGCAGTACTTC
CASSPGPGSSYEQYF
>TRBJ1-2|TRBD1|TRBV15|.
TGTGCCACCAGCAGGGGACAGGGGAGCGCTAACTATGGCTACACCTTC
CATSRGQGSANYGYTF
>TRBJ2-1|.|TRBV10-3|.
TGTGCCATCAGTGAGTTAGACACCCTAGAGCAGTTCTTC
CAISELDTLEQFF
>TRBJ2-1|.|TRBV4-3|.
TGCGCCAGCAGCCAAGACAGGGCTCTCTCCTACAATGAGCAGTTCTTC
CASSQDRALSYNEQFF
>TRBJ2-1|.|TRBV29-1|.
TGCAGTGGCCTGGACACCGTCTCCTACAATGAGCAGTTCTTC
CSGLDTVSYNEQFF
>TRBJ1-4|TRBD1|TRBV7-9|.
TGTGCCAGCAGCTCCGGACAGGTTAATGAAAAACTGTTTTTT
CASSSGQVNEKLFF
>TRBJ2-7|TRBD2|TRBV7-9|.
TGTGCCAGCAGCTTAGGTTTGCTAGCGGGGCTTCACGAGCAGTACTTC
CASSLGLLAGLHEQYF
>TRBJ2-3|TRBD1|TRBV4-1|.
TGCGCCAGCAGCCAAGGGACAGGGGGCGTTTTGGATACGCAGTATTTT
CASSQGTGGVLDTQYF
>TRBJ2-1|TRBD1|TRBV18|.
TGTGCCAGCTCCCCACGGACAGGGAACAATGAGCAGTTCTTC
CASSPRTGNNEQFF
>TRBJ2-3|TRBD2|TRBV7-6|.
TGTGCCAGCACCGCAGCGGGGACCGGCACAGATACGCAGTATTTT
CASTAAGTGTDTQYF
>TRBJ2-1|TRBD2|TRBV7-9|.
TGTGCCAGCAGCTTAGCGCTGACTAGCGGGCCATACAATGAGCAGTTCTTC
CASSLALTSGPYNEQFF
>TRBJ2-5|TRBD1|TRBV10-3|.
TGTGCCATCAGGGACAGGGGTGAGACCCAGTACTTC
CAIRDRGETQYF
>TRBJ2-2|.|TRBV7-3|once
TGTGCCAGCAGCCTGCAGCGGGCGAACACCGGGGAGCTGTTTTTT
CASSLQRANTGELFF
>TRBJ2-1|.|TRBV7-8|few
TGTGCCAGCAGCTTGTGGGGGCCTAACAATGAGCAGTTCTTC
CASSLWGPNNEQFF
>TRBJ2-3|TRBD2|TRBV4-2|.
TGTGCCAGCAGCCAATTTATGAACGGTGAAGCGGGGGGGCGGGGTACGCAGTATTTT
CASSQFMNGEAGGRGTQYF
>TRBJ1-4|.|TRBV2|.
TGTGCCAGCAGGGAAGGAAATAAACAAAATGAAAAACTGTTTTTT
CASREGNKQNEKLFF
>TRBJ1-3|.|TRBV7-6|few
TGTGCCAGCAGCAAGGAGTCAACGAACACCATATATTTT
CASSKESTNTIYF
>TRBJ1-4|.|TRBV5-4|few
TGTGCCAGCAGCGACAGGTACCAAGGGGAAAAACTGTTTTTT
CASSDRYQGEKLFF
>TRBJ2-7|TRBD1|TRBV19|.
TGTGCCAGTAGTATCGGACAGGGCTACGAGCAGTACTTC
CASSIGQGYEQYF
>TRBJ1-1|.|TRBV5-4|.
TGTGCCAGCAGCCTACCCACAGGGTTTAACACTGAAGCTTTCTTT
CASSLPTGFNTEAFF
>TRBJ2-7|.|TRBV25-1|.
TGTGCCAGCAGTGCTCCGTGGGTAAGCGGCTACTACGAGCAGTACTTC
CASSAPWVSGYYEQYF
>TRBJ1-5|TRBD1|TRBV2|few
TGTGCCAGCACCGGACCAGGGGGTAGCAATCAGCCCCAGCATTTT
CASTGPGGSNQPQHF
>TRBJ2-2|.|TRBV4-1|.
TGCGCCAGCAGCCAACTGAGCGGCTGGGGGGAGCTGTTTTTT
CASSQLSGWGELFF
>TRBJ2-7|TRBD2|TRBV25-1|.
TGTGCCAGCAGTGGCTTGGGGGGGACTATCACCTACGAGCAGTACTTC
CASSGLGGTITYEQYF
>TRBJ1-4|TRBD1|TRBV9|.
TGTGCCAGCAGCGTAGCCGGCAGGGGGGCGTCTAATGAAAAACTGTTTTTT
CASSVAGRGASNEKLFF
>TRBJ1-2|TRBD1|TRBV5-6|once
TGTGCCAGCAGCCCGCTAGGACAGGGGGACGGCTACACCTTC
CASSPLGQGDGYTF
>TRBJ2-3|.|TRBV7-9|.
TGTGCCAGCAGCTTCCCGGGGTCTGGCACAGATACGCAGTATTTT
CASSFPGSGTDTQYF
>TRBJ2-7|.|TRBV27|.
TGTGCCAGCAGTCTTGGCAGATTCTACGAGCAGTACTTC
CASSLGRFYEQYF
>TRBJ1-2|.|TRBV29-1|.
TGCAGCGTTGCGCAACGGGGGGCAGCCCGGGACTATGGCTACACCTTC
CSVAQRGAARDYGYTF
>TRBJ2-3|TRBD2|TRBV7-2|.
TGTGCCAGCAGCTCCTCCCTAGCGGGGGCTAGCACAGATACGCAGTATTTT
CASSSSLAGASTDTQYF
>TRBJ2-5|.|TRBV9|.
TGTGCCAGCAGCCCTGAGTCGGGGGGCCTGGAGACCCAGTACTTC
CASSPESGGLETQYF
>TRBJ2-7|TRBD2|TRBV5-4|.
TGTGCCAGCAGCCGCGGGGGGGGAAGCGGGATTGCCAACGAGCAGTACTTC
CASSRGGGSGIANEQYF
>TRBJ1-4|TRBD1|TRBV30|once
TGCCTAGGGTTAGACAGGGATTTCGCTAATGAAAAACTGTTTTTT
CLGLDRDFANEKLFF
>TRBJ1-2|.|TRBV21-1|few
TGTGCCAGCAGCAAAGCGCGGGGGGCGTTGAACTATGGCTACACCTTC
CASSKARGALNYGYTF
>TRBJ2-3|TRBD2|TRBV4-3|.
TGCGCCAGCAGCCAATTAGCGGGAGGGTCAGATACGCAGTATTTT
CASSQLAGGSDTQYF
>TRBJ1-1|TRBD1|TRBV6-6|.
TGTGCCAGCAGCAACCTCGGACAGGGGGGCGCTGAAGCTTTCTTT
CASSNLGQGGAEAFF
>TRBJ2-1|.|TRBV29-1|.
TGCAGCGTTGAGGGAGGCAGCTACAATGAGCAGTTCTTC
CSVEGGSYNEQFF
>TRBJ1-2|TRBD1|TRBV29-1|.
TGCAGCGTTCCAGGGGGCGGGTATGGCTACACCTTC
CSVPGGGYGYTF
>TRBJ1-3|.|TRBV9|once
TGTGCCAGCAGCGTGGGGGGGCAAAACACCATATATTTT
CASSVGGQNTIYF
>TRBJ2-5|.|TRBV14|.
TGTGCCAGCAGCTCTCAGGGGGAGACCCAGTACTTC
CASSSQGETQYF
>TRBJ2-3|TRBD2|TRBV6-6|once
TGTGCCAGCAGCCCGAGCGGGAAAGACACAGATACGCAGTATTTT
CASSPSGKDTDTQYF
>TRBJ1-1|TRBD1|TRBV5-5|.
TGTGCCAGCAGTCGACCGGGACAGATGAACACTGAAGCTTTCTTT
CASSRPGQMNTEAFF
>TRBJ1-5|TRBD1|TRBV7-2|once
TGTGCCAGCAGCTGGACAGGGGGAGGCAATCAGCCCCAGCATTTT
CASSWTGGGNQPQHF
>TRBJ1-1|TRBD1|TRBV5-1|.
TGCGCCAGCAGACAGGGGTGGACTGAAGCTTTCTTT
CASRQGWTEAFF
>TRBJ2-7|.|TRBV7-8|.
TGTGCCAGCAGCAGGGGGACGACCCTGGAGATCCACGAGCAGTACTTC
CASSRGTTLEIHEQYF
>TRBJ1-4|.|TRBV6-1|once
TGTGCCAGCAGTGGGAATTTGGGCCTTAATGAAAAACTGTTTTTT
CASSGNLGLNEKLFF
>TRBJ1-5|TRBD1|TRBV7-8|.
TGTGCCAGCAGCTTTTTGACAGGGGCGAGCAATCAGCCCCAGCATTTT
CASSFLTGASNQPQHF
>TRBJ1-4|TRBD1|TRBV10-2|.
TGCGCCAGCAGTGGAACCGGGACAGGGCGGGAAAAACTGTTTTTT
CASSGTGTGREKLFF
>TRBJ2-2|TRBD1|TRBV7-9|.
TGTGCCAGCAGGGGACAGATGAACACCGGGGAGCTGTTTTTT
CASRGQMNTGELFF
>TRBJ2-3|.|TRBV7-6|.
TGTGCCAGCAGCGGCGACAGGAGCCGCGGTTATGTTACGCAGTATTTT
CASSGDRSRGYVTQYF
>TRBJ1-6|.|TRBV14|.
TGTGCCAGCAGCCCGGTCGGGGGGGCGAGTTCACCCCTCCACTTT
CASSPVGGASSPLHF
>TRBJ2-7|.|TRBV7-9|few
TGTGCCAGCAGCTTAGCAGGGGCTTCTGAGGTCGACGAGCAGTACTTC
CASSLAGASEVDEQYF
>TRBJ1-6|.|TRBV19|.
TGTGCCAGTAGGGAGGGGGGGGTGAGTTCACCCCTCCACTTT
CASREGGVSSPLHF
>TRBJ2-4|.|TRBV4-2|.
TGTGCCAGCAGCCTCCAACCTGGGGGGACGGAAAACATTCAGTACTTC
CASSLQPGGTENIQYF
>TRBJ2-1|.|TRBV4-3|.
TGCGCCAGCAGAGAGGACAGAGGGATTCCTAATGAGCAGTTCTTC
CASREDRGIPNEQFF
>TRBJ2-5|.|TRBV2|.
TGTGCCAGCAGTCGGGACAACCAAGAGACCCAGTACTTC
CASSRDNQETQYF
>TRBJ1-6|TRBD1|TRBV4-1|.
TGCGCCAGCAGCCCCAGGGGGCGACGGCCCTATAATTCACCCCTCCACTTT
CASSPRGRRPYNSPLHF
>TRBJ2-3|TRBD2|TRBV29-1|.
TGCAGCGCCATCACTAGCGGGAGCACAGATACGCAGTATTTT
CSAITSGSTDTQYF